Listed here are 15 T cell receptor beta chains from one sample, sequenced in a study of blood T cell repertoires in COVID-19 (dated by TCRdb to the early 2020s). Library preparation employed the immunoSEQ multiplex PCR assay. TCRdb limited this immuneACCESS table to in-frame rearrangements with V and J called. A share of clones is missing; checked studies link under half to unresolved V genes, and the rest is unexplained. The sample has 300,000 to 400,000 clones on record, approximately 86% of them singletons. The ten largest clones represent around 3% of the sample. Sequenced material: peripheral blood. The source of these receptors is a human donor in a cohort sampled during active COVID-19.

The rearrangement joins TRBV4-2 to TRBJ1-1; tentative D call: TRBD1 (6 bases). This CDR3 is 16 amino acids long. Germline CDR1 reads LGHNA; CDR2 reads YNFKEQ. V was trimmed by 0 bases and J by 1 base, leaving 12 bases between them. This CDR3 is CASSQDGEGENTEAFF. CDR3 nucleotide sequence: TGTGCCAGCAGCCAAGATGGGGAGGGGGAGAACACTGAAGCTTTCTTT.

The chain uses TRBV18 and TRBJ2-1; D gene ambiguous. The CDR3 totals 13 residues. The V and J ends lost 4 bases and 10 bases respectively, with 14 bases between them. Per germline, CDR1 KGHSH and CDR2 LQKENI. CDR3 region: CASSQRQGIEQFF. DNA of the CDR3: TGTGCCAGCTCACAGAGACAAGGCATCGAGCAGTTCTTC.

This chain uses TRBV24-1 with TRBJ1-2, with TRBD1 matching 7 bases. Germline assignment: CDR1 KGHDR and CDR2 SFDVKD. V dropped 7 bases and J dropped 5; count of bases not matched to a gene: 3. CDR3 length: 12 residues. DNA for the CDR3: TGTGCCACCAGCGGGACAGATTATGGCTACACCTTC. It encodes CATSGTDYGYTF.

This rearrangement joins TRBV2 to TRBJ2-1, with TRBD2 matching over 7 bases. The length of the CDR3 is 13 residues. J was trimmed by 0 bases and V by 9 bases; bases with no gene match: 2. Germline CDR1 is SNHLY and CDR2 is FYNNEI. CDR3 amino acids: CARGTNSYNEQFF. CDR3 in DNA: TGTGCCAGGGGGACTAACTCCTACAATGAGCAGTTCTTC.

The J gene is TRBJ1-5, the V gene TRBV5-5, with 8 bases aligning to TRBD1. In germline, CDR1 is SGHKS, CDR2 YYEKEE (reference sequence). V was clipped by 0 bases and J by 4 bases; unmatched bases: 6. CDR3 length: 16 residues. The CDR3 sequence is CASSLVPGQVNQPQHF. The CDR3, as DNA: TGTGCCAGCAGCTTGGTTCCGGGACAGGTAAATCAGCCCCAGCATTTT. The entire variable domain, with the rest obtained from reference TRBV5-5 and TRBJ1-5, is as follows: DAGVTQSPTHLIKTRGQQVTLRCSPISGHKSVSWYQQVLGQGPQFIFQYYEKEERGRGNFPDRFSARQFPNYSSELNVNALLLGDSALYLCASSLVPGQVNQPQHFGDGTRLSIL.

V usage is TRBV4-1 and J usage is TRBJ2-3; 7 nucleotides agree with TRBD2. CDR3 size: 16 residues. V trimming: 3 bases; J trimming: 0 bases; junction bases outside the gene matches: 6. Germline values: CDR1 MGHRA, CDR2 YSYEKL. CDR3 coding DNA: TGCGCCAGCAGCCATCTACGGGGGGAGAGCACAGATACGCAGTATTTT. Translating gives CASSHLRGESTDTQYF.

The chain is built from TRBV30 and TRBJ1-2; D is possibly TRBD1 (5 bases). Germline loops: CDR1 GTSNPN, CDR2 SVGIG (reference sequence). Between the trimmed V and J ends, which lost 0 bases and 8 bases, there was a span of 16 bases. This CDR3 contains 14 residues. In DNA, the CDR3 is TGTGCCTGGAGTGTAAAGGGCGGGGGAATGGGCTACACCTTC. It translates to CAWSVKGGGMGYTF.

The rearrangement joins TRBV19 to TRBJ1-3; no firm D call. CDR3 length: 16 amino acids. Deletions cut 7 bases from V and 0 bases from J, with 16 bases between. Per the germline V gene, CDR1 is LNHDA and CDR2 is SQIVND (reference sequence). The CDR3 DNA is TGTGCCAGTAAGTCCGGCACGGACTACTCTGGAAACACCATATATTTT. This sequence encodes CASKSGTDYSGNTIYF.

The chain couples TRBV7-9 to TRBJ2-3; 10 bases match TRBD2. Per the germline V gene, CDR1 is SEHNR and CDR2 is FQNEAQ (reference sequence). V lost 5 bases, J lost 4 bases, and 6 bases stayed unmatched. The CDR3 consists of 15 residues. The chain's CDR3 is CASSPGLAGADTQYF. The CDR3 DNA reads as TGTGCCAGCAGCCCCGGGCTAGCGGGAGCAGATACGCAGTATTTT.

The chain links TRBV18 to TRBJ2-7, with 9 bases matching TRBD1. Trimming removed 8 bases from V and 2 bases from J; junction bases left unmatched: 7. The CDR3 is made up of 14 amino acids. Germline V lookup: CDR1 KGHSH, CDR2 LQKENI. The CDR3 is CASRSGTGTYEQYF. The CDR3 DNA is TGTGCCAGCCGATCCGGGACAGGGACCTACGAGCAGTACTTC.

V is TRBV4-2 and J is TRBJ1-2, with TRBD1 as a possible D gene (5 bases). The germline V and J ends were trimmed by 1 base and 4 bases, with 10 bases remaining between them. The CDR3 has 14 residues. Per the germline V gene, CDR1 is LGHNA and CDR2 is YNFKEQ. The CDR3 here is CASSQVEGIYGYTF. Written as DNA, the CDR3 is TGTGCCAGCAGCCAAGTGGAGGGGATCTATGGCTACACCTTC.

The rearrangement joins TRBV7-2 to TRBJ1-2; TRBD1 aligns across 8 bases. V lost 0 bases and J lost 7; bases outside the gene matches: 7. Looked up from germline, CDR1 is SGHTA and CDR2 is FQGNSA. The CDR3 is made up of 15 amino acids. CDR3 DNA sequence: TGTGCCAGCAGCTTAGCGGCAGGGGGCTTAGGTGGCTACACCTTC. This sequence encodes CASSLAAGGLGGYTF.

This clone was seen a single time. J is TRBJ1-4 and V is TRBV7-9; D is uncertain. Trimming left V 4 bases short and J 6 bases short, with 12 bases between. The CDR3 runs to 14 residues. Germline values: CDR1 SEHNR, CDR2 FQNEAQ (reference sequence). The CDR3 sequence is CASSSEESYEKLFF. CDR3 sequence (DNA): TGTGCCAGCAGCTCCGAAGAGAGTTATGAAAAACTGTTTTTT. Together with reference TRBV7-9 and TRBJ1-4, the CDR3 gives the full variable domain: DTGVSQNPRHKITKRGQNVTFRCDPISEHNRLYWYRQTLGQGPEFLTYFQNEAQLEKSRLLSDRFSAERPKGSFSTLEIQRTEQGDSAMYLCASSSEESYEKLFFGSGTQLSVL.

This rearrangement joins TRBV7-8 to TRBJ2-1, with 12 bases lining up with TRBD2. Germline trimming cut 3 bases from V and 6 bases from J; bases unmatched to any gene: 12. The CDR3 is 18 residues long. Germline V lookup: CDR1 SGHVS, CDR2 FQNEAQ. For the CDR3, the DNA is TGTGCCAGCAGCTTGACTAGCGGGGGCCAATTTGTATTCAATGAGCAGTTCTTC. Amino acids: CASSLTSGGQFVFNEQFF.

The J gene is TRBJ2-2, the V gene TRBV10-3; 8 nucleotides agree with TRBD2. This CDR3 spans 15 amino acids. V lost 5 bases, J lost 3 bases, and 5 bases stayed unmatched. CDR1 is ENHRY, CDR2 SYGVKD, per germline. CDR3: CAISQRERDTGELFF. The CDR3 DNA sequence: TGTGCCATCAGTCAGCGGGAGAGAGACACCGGGGAGCTGTTTTTT.